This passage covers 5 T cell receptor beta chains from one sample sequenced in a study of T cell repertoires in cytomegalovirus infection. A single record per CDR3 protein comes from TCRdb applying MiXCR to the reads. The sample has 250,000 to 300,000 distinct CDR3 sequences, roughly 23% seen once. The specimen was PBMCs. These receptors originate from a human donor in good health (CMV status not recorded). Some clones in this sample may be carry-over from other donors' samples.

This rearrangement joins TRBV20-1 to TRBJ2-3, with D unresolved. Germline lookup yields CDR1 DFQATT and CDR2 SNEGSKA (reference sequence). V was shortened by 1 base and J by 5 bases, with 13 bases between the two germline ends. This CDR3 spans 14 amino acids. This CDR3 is CSARVLRPVDTQYF. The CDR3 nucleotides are TGCAGTGCTAGAGTTCTTAGACCGGTAGATACGCAGTATTTT.

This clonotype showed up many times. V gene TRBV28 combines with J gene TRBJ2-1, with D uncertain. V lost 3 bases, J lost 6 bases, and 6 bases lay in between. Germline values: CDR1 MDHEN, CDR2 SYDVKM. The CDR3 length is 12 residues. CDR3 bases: TGTGCCAGCAGTTTCAGTGGCAATGAGCAGTTCTTC. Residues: CASSFSGNEQFF.

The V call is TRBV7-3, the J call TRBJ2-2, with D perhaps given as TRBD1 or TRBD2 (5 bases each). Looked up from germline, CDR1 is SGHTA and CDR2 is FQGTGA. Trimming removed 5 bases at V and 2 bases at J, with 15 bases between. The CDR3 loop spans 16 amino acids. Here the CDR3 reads CASSTFQGPNTGELFF. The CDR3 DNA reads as TGTGCCAGCAGCACCTTCCAGGGACCCAACACCGGGGAGCTGTTTTTT.

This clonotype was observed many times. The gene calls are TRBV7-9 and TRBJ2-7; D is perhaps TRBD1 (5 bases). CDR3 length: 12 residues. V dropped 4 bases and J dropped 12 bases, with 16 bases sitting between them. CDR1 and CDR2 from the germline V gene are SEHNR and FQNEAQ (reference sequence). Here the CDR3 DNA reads TGTGCCAGCAGCTACGATATGACAGTCCGGTACTTC. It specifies CASSYDMTVRYF.

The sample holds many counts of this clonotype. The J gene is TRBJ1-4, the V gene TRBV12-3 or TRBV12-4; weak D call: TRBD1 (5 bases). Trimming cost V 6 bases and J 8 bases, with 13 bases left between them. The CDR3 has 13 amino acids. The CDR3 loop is CASSLAGTEKLFF. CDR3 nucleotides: TGTGCCAGCAGCCTGGCAGGGACGGAAAAACTGTTTTTT.